A selection of T cell receptor beta chains follows, all from one sample in a study of cytomegalovirus exposure and HLA in healthy donors. The repertoire was sequenced with immunoSEQ multiplex PCR; TCRdb's copy has only in-frame clones and lacks some. Among about 120,000 clones listed, roughly 82% were seen once. The specimen was PBMCs. These TCRs come from a male donor in good health and CMV-seropositive. CDR3s include the opening cysteine and the closing phenylalanine or tryptophan. The D gene is left open where the match is weak. Size tells how often a clone was seen (once, few, many) or the class of an expanded clone, and some rows leave it out.

D gene	V gene	J gene	clone size	CDR3 DNA	CDR3 protein
TRBD2	TRBV10-3	TRBJ2-5	.	TGTGCCATCAGTGGACTAGCGGGAGCTCAAGAGACCCAGTACTTC	CAISGLAGAQETQYF
TRBD1	TRBV5-6	TRBJ1-5	.	TGTGCCAGCATCCACCCACAGGGGTGCGGCAAATGGGCCTCTCAGCCCCAGCATTTT	CASIHPQGCGKWASQPQHF
.	TRBV5-5	TRBJ1-2	.	TGTGCCAGCAGCTTTTCCAGGGATTATGACACCTTC	CASSFSRDYDTF
TRBD1	TRBV4-3	TRBJ1-2	few	TGCGCCAGCAGCCAAGATCGGGCCAGGGGGCTGCCCTATGGCTACACCTTC	CASSQDRARGLPYGYTF
TRBD1	TRBV6-5	TRBJ1-4	.	TGTGCCAGCAGCCGGGACAGGGGGGATGAAAAACTGTTTTTT	CASSRDRGDEKLFF
.	TRBV4-2	TRBJ2-4	.	TGTGCCAGCCATCACAACAATAAAAACAGTCAGTACTTC	CASHHNNKNSQYF
.	TRBV19	TRBJ2-7	once	TGTGCCAGTAGTATAACTGCCTCCTACGAGCAGTACTTC	CASSITASYEQYF
.	TRBV11-2	TRBJ1-3	once	TGTGCCAGCAGCCTGCATGGGAGCACCATATATTTT	CASSLHGSTIYF
TRBD1	TRBV30	TRBJ1-5	.	TGTGCCTGGAGTAAGACAGGGGCTCAGCCCCAGCATTTT	CAWSKTGAQPQHF
TRBD1	TRBV10-3	TRBJ2-7	.	TGTGCCATCAGTGCCGGGACAGGGGGAGACGAGCAGTACTTC	CAISAGTGGDEQYF
.	TRBV28	TRBJ2-3	once	TGTGCCAGCAGGCTCGGGAGAGATACGCAGTATTTT	CASRLGRDTQYF
.	TRBV29-1	TRBJ1-2	.	TGCAGCGTTGACATTTACACCTTC	CSVDIYTF
.	TRBV27	TRBJ1-5	.	TGTGCCAGCAGTTCCCGCGGACAGTCCTATGATCAGCCCCAGCATTTT	CASSSRGQSYDQPQHF
TRBD1	TRBV29-1	TRBJ1-5	.	TGCAGCGTTGGAGAGGACAGGGGTCAGCCCCAGCATTTT	CSVGEDRGQPQHF
TRBD2	TRBV4-2	TRBJ2-2	once	TGTGCCAGCAGCCAGGAACTAGCGTTCGCGAACACCGGGGAGCTGTTTTTT	CASSQELAFANTGELFF
.	TRBV28	TRBJ2-2	.	TGTGCCAGCAGCCGAATCGGGAGTAAAGACACCGGGGAGCTGTTTTTT	CASSRIGSKDTGELFF
.	TRBV19	TRBJ2-2	.	TGTGCCAGTAGTACGGGGAGCACGAACACCGGGGAGCTGTTTTTT	CASSTGSTNTGELFF
.	TRBV5-1	TRBJ2-1	.	TGCGCCAGCAGCCCGGTCTCCTACAATGAGCAGTTCTTC	CASSPVSYNEQFF
.	TRBV4-3	TRBJ1-1	few	TGCGCCAGCAGCCAAGATTTAACAGGGTTTGGTACTGAAGCTTTCTTT	CASSQDLTGFGTEAFF
.	TRBV11-3	TRBJ2-3	few	TGTGCCAGCAGCATCAGGCCAGATACGCAGTATTTT	CASSIRPDTQYF
.	TRBV2	TRBJ2-3	.	TGTGCCAGCGGCGCAGGGGTCACAGATACGCAGTATTTT	CASGAGVTDTQYF
.	TRBV7-9	TRBJ1-4	.	TGTGCCAGCAGCTCCACGGAGAATGAAAAACTGTTTTTT	CASSSTENEKLFF
TRBD2	TRBV5-6	TRBJ2-5	once	TGTGCCAGCAGCCACCCGACTAGCGGCCAAGAGACCCAGTACTTC	CASSHPTSGQETQYF
.	TRBV16	TRBJ1-2	.	TGTGCCAGCAGCCAGGAGGGAAGGAGCTACACCTTC	CASSQEGRSYTF
TRBD1	TRBV9	TRBJ2-7	.	TGTGCCAGCTCGGTTGCGCAGGGGGCCTACGAGCAGTACTTC	CASSVAQGAYEQYF
TRBD2	TRBV4-3	TRBJ2-2	few	TGCGCCAGCAGCCAAGATCCCAGCGGGGGAGGGACCGGGGAGCTGTTTTTT	CASSQDPSGGGTGELFF
.	TRBV9	TRBJ2-3	.	TGTGCCAGCAGCGTAGATGAGGATACGCAGTATTTT	CASSVDEDTQYF
TRBD2	TRBV5-6	TRBJ2-7	.	TGTGCCAGCAGCTTGGACGGACTAGCGGGAGTTTTTGTCCCCCACGAGCAGTACTTC	CASSLDGLAGVFVPHEQYF
.	TRBV18	TRBJ1-5	.	TGTGCCAGCTCACCACCAGGACAGAATCAGCCCCAGCATTTT	CASSPPGQNQPQHF
TRBD2	TRBV11-2	TRBJ2-7	.	TGTGTCAGCGGATCCGGGAGGTACGAGCAGTACTTC	CVSGSGRYEQYF
.	TRBV14	TRBJ1-1	.	TGTGCCAGCAGCCAAGAAGTTTCGGGACTAGTCTTTGGCACTGAAGCTTTCTTT	CASSQEVSGLVFGTEAFF
.	TRBV7-9	TRBJ1-1	.	TGTGCCAGCAGCCCCCCGTACATGGCGAACACTGAAGCTTTCTTT	CASSPPYMANTEAFF
TRBD1	TRBV19	TRBJ2-3	.	TGTGCCAGTAGACAAACGCCGGGACAGGACACAGATACGCAGTATTTT	CASRQTPGQDTDTQYF
.	TRBV7-6	TRBJ2-7	.	TGTGCCAGCAGCCCTCTTGCGGGAACGGGCCTTAACGAGCAGTACTTC	CASSPLAGTGLNEQYF
.	TRBV29-1	TRBJ1-3	.	TGCAGCGTCGGGGGGGACGTTAGCTCTGGAAACACCATATATTTT	CSVGGDVSSGNTIYF